One and the same sample provided the 5 T cell receptor beta chains below, sequenced in a study of Graves' ophthalmopathy and Graves' hyperthyroidism. Researchers took RNA transcripts and amplified TCR beta CDR3 regions from them. RT-PCR in the first round used HTBI primers; a second-round multiplex PCR followed. TCRdb reprocessed the multiplex PCR reads with MiXCR, giving one entry per CDR3 protein. The sample consists of hundreds of thousands of distinct CDR3 sequences, roughly 20% of them appearing once. The sequenced material came from peripheral blood. All receptors derive from a woman aged 18-35 years with stable Graves' hyperthyroidism. Some clones in this sample may be carry-over from other donors' samples.

This clonotype has at least ten counts. The rearrangement uses TRBV6-1 and TRBJ1-1; D is possibly TRBD1 (6 bases). The germline CDR1 and CDR2 sequences are MNHNS and SASEGT. Trimming took off 5 bases at V and 1 base at J, with 17 bases between the two ends. There are 16 residues in the CDR3. Here the CDR3 DNA reads TGTGCCAGCAGTCAACCAGGACGGGGGGCGAACACTGAAGCTTTCTTT. It is translated as CASSQPGRGANTEAFF.

This clonotype came up many times. V is TRBV29-1 and J is TRBJ1-1; no firm D call. Per germline, CDR1 SQVTM and CDR2 ANQGSEA. This CDR3 comprises 16 residues. V was cut by 0 bases and J by 0 bases, with 14 bases left in between. CDR3 region: CSVEEEGRTMNTEAFF. The CDR3 nucleotides read TGCAGCGTTGAAGAGGAGGGTCGTACCATGAACACTGAAGCTTTCTTT.

The chain carries TRBV3-1 and TRBJ1-2; no reliable D call. CDR1 and CDR2 (germline): LGHDT, YNNKEL (reference sequence). The length of the CDR3 is 12 residues. The V end lost 1 base, the J end lost 7 bases, and 7 bases lay between the germline ends. The CDR3: CASSQVPFGYTF. The CDR3 DNA sequence: TGTGCCAGCAGCCAAGTCCCTTTTGGCTACACCTTC.

This clonotype came up a few times. This sequence joins TRBV6-1 and TRBJ2-7; possibly TRBD1 for D (6 bases). The CDR3 totals 15 residues. CDR1 and CDR2 (germline): MNHNS, SASEGT. Trimming took off 6 bases at V and 3 bases at J, with 18 bases between the two ends. The CDR3 DNA is TGTGCCAGCAGCGAGGGACACCCTTCCGTCTACGAGCAGTACTTC. Translating it yields CASSEGHPSVYEQYF.

This clonotype has ten or more counts. The chain's CDR3 is CASRGDRVVDTQYF. The CDR3 bases are TGTGCCAGCAGGGGGGACAGGGTAGTAGATACGCAGTATTTT. The J gene is TRBJ2-3, the V gene TRBV7-9; 9 bases are a match to TRBD1. This CDR3 has 14 amino acids. Germline V gene data show CDR1 as SEHNR and CDR2 as FQNEAQ (reference sequence). V shed 6 bases, J shed 5 bases, and the junction held 6 bases outside the gene matches.